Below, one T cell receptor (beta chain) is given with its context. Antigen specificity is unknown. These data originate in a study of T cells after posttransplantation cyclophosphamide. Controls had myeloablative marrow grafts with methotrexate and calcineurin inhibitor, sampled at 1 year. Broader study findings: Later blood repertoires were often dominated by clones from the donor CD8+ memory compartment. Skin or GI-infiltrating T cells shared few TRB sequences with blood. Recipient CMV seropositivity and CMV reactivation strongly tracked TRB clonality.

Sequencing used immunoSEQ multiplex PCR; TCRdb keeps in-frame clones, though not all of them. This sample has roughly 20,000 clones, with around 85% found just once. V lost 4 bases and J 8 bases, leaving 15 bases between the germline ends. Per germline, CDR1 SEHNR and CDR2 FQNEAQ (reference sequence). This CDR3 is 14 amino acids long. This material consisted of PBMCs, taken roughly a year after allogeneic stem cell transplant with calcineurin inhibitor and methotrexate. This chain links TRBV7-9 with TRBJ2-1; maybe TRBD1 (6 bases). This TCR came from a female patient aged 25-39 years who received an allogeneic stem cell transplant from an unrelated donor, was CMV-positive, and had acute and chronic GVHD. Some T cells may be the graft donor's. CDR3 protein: CASSSDPQGYEQFF. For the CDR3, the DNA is TGTGCCAGCAGCTCGGACCCCCAGGGGTATGAGCAGTTCTTC.